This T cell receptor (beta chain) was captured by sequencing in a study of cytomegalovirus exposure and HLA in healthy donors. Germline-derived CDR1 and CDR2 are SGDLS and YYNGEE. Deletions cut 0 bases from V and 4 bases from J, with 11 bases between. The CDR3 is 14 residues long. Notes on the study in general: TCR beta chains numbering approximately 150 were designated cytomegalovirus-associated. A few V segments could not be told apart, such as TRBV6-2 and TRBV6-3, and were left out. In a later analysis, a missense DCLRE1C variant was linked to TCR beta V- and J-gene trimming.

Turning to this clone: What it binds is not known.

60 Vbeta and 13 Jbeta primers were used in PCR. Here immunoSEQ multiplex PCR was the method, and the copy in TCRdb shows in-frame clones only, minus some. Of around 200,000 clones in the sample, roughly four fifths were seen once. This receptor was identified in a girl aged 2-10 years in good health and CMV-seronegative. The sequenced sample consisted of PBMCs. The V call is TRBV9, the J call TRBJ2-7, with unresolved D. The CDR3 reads CASSVGVIPYEQYF. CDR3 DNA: TGTGCCAGCAGCGTAGGTGTCATCCCATACGAGCAGTACTTC. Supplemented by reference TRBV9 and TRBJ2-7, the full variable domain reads DSGVTQTPKHLITATGQRVTLRCSPRSGDLSVYWYQQSLDQGLQFLIQYYNGEERAKGNILERFSAQQFPDLHSELNLSSLELGDSALYFCASSVGVIPYEQYFGPGTRLTVT.